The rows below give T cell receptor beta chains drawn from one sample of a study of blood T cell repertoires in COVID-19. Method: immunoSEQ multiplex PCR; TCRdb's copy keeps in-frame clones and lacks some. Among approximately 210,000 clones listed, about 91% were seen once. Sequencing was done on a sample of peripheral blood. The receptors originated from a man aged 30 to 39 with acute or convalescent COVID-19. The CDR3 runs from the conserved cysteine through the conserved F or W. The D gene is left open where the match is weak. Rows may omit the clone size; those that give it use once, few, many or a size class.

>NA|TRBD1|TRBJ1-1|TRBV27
TGTGCCAGCAGTTTATCGACCGGATGGGACAGGGGGCTGAACACTGAAGCTTTCTTT
CASSLSTGWDRGLNTEAFF
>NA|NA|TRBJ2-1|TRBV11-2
TGTGCCAGCAGCTCCCTTAGCGGCAGATACAATGAGCAGTTCTTC
CASSSLSGRYNEQFF
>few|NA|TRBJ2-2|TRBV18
TGTGCCAGCTCACTCCTGGACATGAACACCGGGGAGCTGTTTTTT
CASSLLDMNTGELFF
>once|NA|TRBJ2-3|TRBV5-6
TGTGCCAGCAGCCCAACCGGGACTCCGTTGCCAAATACGCAGTATTTT
CASSPTGTPLPNTQYF
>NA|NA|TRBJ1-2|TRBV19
TGTGCCAGTAGGGGCGATCCTAACTATGGCTACACCTTC
CASRGDPNYGYTF
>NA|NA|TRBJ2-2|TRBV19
TGTGCCAGTAGTGGTCGTACAGGGAGGGCGACCGGGGAGCTGTTTTTT
CASSGRTGRATGELFF
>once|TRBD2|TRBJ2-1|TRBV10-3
TGTGCCATCAAAAGGGCTAGCGGGAACGGATCCTACAATGAGCAGTTCTTC
CAIKRASGNGSYNEQFF
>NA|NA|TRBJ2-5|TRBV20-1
TGCAGTGCTAGTCTTGGCGGAACGGGCGGGGAGACCCAGTACTTC
CSASLGGTGGETQYF
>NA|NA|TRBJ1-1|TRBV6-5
TGTGCCAGCAGTTACTCTTCGGGACAGAACACTGAAGCTTTCTTT
CASSYSSGQNTEAFF
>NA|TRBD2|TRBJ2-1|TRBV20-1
TGCAGTGCTAGTGGTACCGGGACTAGCGGGACTTACAATGAGCAGTTCTTC
CSASGTGTSGTYNEQFF
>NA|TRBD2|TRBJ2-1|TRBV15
TGTGCCACCAGCAGAGTTCAGACTAGCGGGAGTAGAAATGAGCAGTTCTTC
CATSRVQTSGSRNEQFF
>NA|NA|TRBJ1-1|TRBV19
TGTGCCAGTAGTATGACAGCTGGAGCTTTCTTT
CASSMTAGAFF
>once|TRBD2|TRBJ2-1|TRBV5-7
TGTGCCAGCAGAGCGTCCGGGACTAGCGACTTCTTC
CASRASGTSDFF
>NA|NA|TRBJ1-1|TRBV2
TGTGCCAGCACCAGGGAGAACACTGAAGCTTTCTTT
CASTRENTEAFF